Included here is one T cell receptor beta chain sequence, with context. Its specificity is not known. The sample is drawn from a study of shared clonotypes between healthy human individuals. Overall study findings and caveats: Clonotype sharing across donors was expected to vary with sequencing depth.

In replicate PCRs of unsorted PBMC, 250 to 300 ng DNA, around 33,000 T cell genomes, was used. This table comes from immunoSEQ multiplex PCR, and its TCRdb copy is limited to in-frame clones, with some not included. Among around 450,000 clones listed, roughly three quarters were seen once. Per germline, CDR1 SGHDT and CDR2 YYEEEE. V trimming: 4 bases; J trimming: 3 bases; junction bases outside the gene matches: 7. The CDR3 sequence is 15 residues long. Adult donors, all healthy and HIV-negative, had no recent acute infections or vaccinations. Among the donors, all were Caucasian adults who lived in Nashville, Tennessee.

Sequencing was carried out using PBMCs. V gene TRBV5-6 combines with J gene TRBJ2-5; 9 bases line up with TRBD2. This clonotype originated in a woman in her forties in good health. Some clones in this sample may be carry-over from other donors' samples. CDR3: CASSPPTSGEETQYF. In DNA form, the CDR3 reads TGTGCCAGCAGCCCACCGACTAGCGGAGAAGAGACCCAGTACTTC.